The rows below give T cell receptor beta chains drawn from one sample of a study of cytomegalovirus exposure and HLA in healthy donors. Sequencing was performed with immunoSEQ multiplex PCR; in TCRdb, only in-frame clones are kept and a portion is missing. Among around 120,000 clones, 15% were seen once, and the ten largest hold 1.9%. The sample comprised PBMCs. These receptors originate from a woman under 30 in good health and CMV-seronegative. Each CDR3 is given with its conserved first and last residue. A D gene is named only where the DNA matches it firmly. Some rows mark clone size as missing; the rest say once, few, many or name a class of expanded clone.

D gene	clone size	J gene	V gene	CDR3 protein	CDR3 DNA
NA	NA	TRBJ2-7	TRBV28	CASRTSGDYEQYF	TGTGCCAGCAGGACCTCAGGGGACTACGAGCAGTACTTC
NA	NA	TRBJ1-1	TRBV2	CASSENSGNTEAFF	TGTGCCAGCAGTGAGAATTCGGGGAACACTGAAGCTTTCTTT
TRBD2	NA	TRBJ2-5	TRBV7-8	CASSLGLAQETQYF	TGTGCCAGCAGCTTAGGACTAGCCCAAGAGACCCAGTACTTC
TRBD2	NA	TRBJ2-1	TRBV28	CASRGVGDNEQFF	TGTGCCAGTCGGGGGGTCGGTGACAATGAGCAGTTCTTC
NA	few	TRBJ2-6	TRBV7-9	CASSNGVSGANVLTF	TGTGCCAGCAGCAACGGAGTATCTGGGGCCAACGTCCTGACTTTC
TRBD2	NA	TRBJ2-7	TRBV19	CASRRGGRETYEQYF	TGTGCCAGTAGACGGGGAGGGAGGGAGACCTACGAGCAGTACTTC
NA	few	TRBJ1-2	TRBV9	CASSVEGFTNYGYTF	TGTGCCAGCAGCGTAGAGGGGTTTACTAACTATGGCTACACCTTC
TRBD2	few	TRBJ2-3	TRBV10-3	CAISVRLAGGYITDTQYF	TGTGCCATCAGTGTCCGACTAGCGGGGGGTTATATCACAGATACGCAGTATTTT
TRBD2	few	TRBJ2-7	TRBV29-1	CSVGGPGGSYEQYF	TGCAGCGTGGGCGGGCCCGGGGGGAGCTACGAGCAGTACTTC
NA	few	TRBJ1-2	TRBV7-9	CASSRVANYGYTF	TGTGCCAGCAGCCGCGTTGCGAACTATGGCTACACCTTC
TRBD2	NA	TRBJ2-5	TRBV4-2	CASSQGLAGEQFRETQYF	TGTGCCAGCAGCCAAGGACTAGCGGGAGAGCAATTTCGGGAGACCCAGTACTTC
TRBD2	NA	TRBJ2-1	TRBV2	CASSDPGLAGGSYNEQFF	TGTGCCAGCAGTGACCCGGGACTAGCGGGAGGGTCCTACAATGAGCAGTTCTTC
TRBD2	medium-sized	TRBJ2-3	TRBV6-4	CASSDSGRATDTQYF	TGTGCCAGCAGTGACAGCGGGAGGGCCACAGATACGCAGTATTTT
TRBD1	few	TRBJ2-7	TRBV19	CASSTPDRGGYEQYF	TGTGCCAGTAGTACCCCGGACAGGGGTGGTTACGAGCAGTACTTC
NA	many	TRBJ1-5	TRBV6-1	CASSEVKGSNQPQHF	TGTGCCAGCAGTGAAGTTAAGGGGAGCAATCAGCCCCAGCATTTT
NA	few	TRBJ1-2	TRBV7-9	CASSLDRVYGYTF	TGTGCCAGCAGCTTAGACAGGGTTTATGGCTACACCTTC
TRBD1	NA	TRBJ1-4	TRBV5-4	CASSSTGGAGNEKLFF	TGTGCCAGCAGCTCGACAGGGGGCGCCGGTAATGAAAAACTGTTTTTT
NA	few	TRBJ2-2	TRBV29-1	CSVEQRKNTGELFF	TGCAGCGTTGAACAGAGGAAGAACACCGGGGAGCTGTTTTTT
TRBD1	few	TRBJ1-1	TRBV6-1	CASRTTGGTEAFF	TGTGCCAGCAGGACCACAGGGGGCACTGAAGCTTTCTTT
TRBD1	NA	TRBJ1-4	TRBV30	CAWSNRGYGEKLFF	TGTGCCTGGAGCAACAGGGGGTATGGTGAAAAACTGTTTTTT
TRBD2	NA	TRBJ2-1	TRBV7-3	CASSYGTNNANEQFF	TGTGCCAGCAGTTATGGGACTAATAATGCGAATGAGCAGTTCTTC
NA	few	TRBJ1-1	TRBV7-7	CAIQRAGPRF	TGTGCCATACAACGTGCGGGGCCTCGCTTC
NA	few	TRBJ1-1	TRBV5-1	CASSLAVGGANTEAFF	TGCGCCAGCAGCTTGGCCGTGGGCGGGGCGAACACTGAAGCTTTCTTT
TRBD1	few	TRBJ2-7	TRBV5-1	CASSPGGDYEQYF	TGCGCCAGCAGCCCAGGGGGAGACTACGAGCAGTACTTC
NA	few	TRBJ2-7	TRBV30	CAWVAEGTYEQYF	TGTGCCTGGGTCGCGGAAGGAACCTACGAGCAGTACTTC
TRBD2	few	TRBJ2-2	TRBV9	CASSEGAGVTGELFF	TGTGCCAGCAGCGAAGGGGCGGGAGTCACCGGGGAGCTGTTTTTT
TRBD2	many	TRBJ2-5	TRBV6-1	CASSGLADSQETQYF	TGTGCCAGCAGCGGACTAGCGGATAGCCAAGAGACCCAGTACTTC
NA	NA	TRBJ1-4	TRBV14	CASSLGAGRWYEKLFF	TGTGCCAGCAGCCTGGGAGCGGGGCGTTGGTATGAAAAACTGTTTTTT
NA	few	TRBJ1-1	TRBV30	CAWSIGGVDTEAFF	TGTGCCTGGAGTATTGGGGGGGTCGACACTGAAGCTTTCTTT
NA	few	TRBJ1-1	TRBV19	CASFPGHPMNTEAFF	TGTGCCAGTTTCCCGGGACATCCCATGAACACTGAAGCTTTCTTT
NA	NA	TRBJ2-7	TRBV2	CASSEATASTYEQYF	TGTGCCAGCAGTGAAGCGACAGCTTCTACCTACGAGCAGTACTTC
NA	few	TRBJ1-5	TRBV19	CASSISALDQPQHF	TGTGCCAGTAGTATAAGCGCCTTAGATCAGCCCCAGCATTTT
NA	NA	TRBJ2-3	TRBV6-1	CASSSTRGEPTQYF	TGTGCCAGCAGTTCGACCAGGGGGGAACCTACGCAGTATTTT
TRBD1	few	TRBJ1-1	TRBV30	CAWSTDRMMNTEAFF	TGTGCCTGGAGTACGGACAGGATGATGAACACTGAAGCTTTCTTT
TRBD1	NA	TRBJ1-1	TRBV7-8	CASSQTGAEAFF	TGTGCCAGCAGCCAGACAGGGGCTGAAGCTTTCTTT
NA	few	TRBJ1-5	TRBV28	CASSPPVNQPQHF	TGTGCCAGCAGTCCTCCGGTTAATCAGCCCCAGCATTTT
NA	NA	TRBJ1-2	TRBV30	CAWSGNQGRGSYYGYTF	TGTGCCTGGAGTGGGAATCAGGGGAGGGGAAGTTACTATGGCTACACCTTC